The rows below give T cell receptor beta chains drawn from one sample of a study of shared clonotypes between healthy human individuals. The data were produced by immunoSEQ multiplex PCR, yet TCRdb's version contains in-frame clones alone and is incomplete. The sample includes 2 million to 3 million clones, 80% to 95% of them seen just once. Sample: naive CD4+ T cells from PBMCs. These receptors came from a man aged 18 to 29 in good health. Some clones in this sample may be carry-over from other donors' samples. Each CDR3 is given with its conserved first and last residue. D genes are given only for firm matches. Size values are once, few and many counts, or a class for expanded clones, and some rows have none.

D,size,V,J,DNA,CDR3
NA,few,TRBV7-8,TRBJ1-5,TGTGCCAGCAGCTCGGACGGGGGTCAGCCCCAGCATTTT,CASSSDGGQPQHF
NA,NA,TRBV10-1,TRBJ2-7,TGCGCCAGCAGTGAGTCGGGGGGCAGGTCCTACGAGCAGTACTTC,CASSESGGRSYEQYF
NA,NA,TRBV6-4,TRBJ2-2,TGTGCCAGCAGTGACTCTGGTCAGGGCAGGCTGTTTTTT,CASSDSGQGRLFF
NA,NA,TRBV19,TRBJ1-1,TGTGCCAGTTCAGTACAGAAGAACACTGAAGCTTTCTTT,CASSVQKNTEAFF
TRBD2,NA,TRBV19,TRBJ2-7,TGTGCCAGTAGTGAGGTACTAGCGGCTTCCTACGAGCAGTACTTC,CASSEVLAASYEQYF
TRBD1,few,TRBV28,TRBJ1-1,TGTGCCAGCACTTCAGGACAGGGAGACACTGAAGCTTTCTTT,CASTSGQGDTEAFF
TRBD2,NA,TRBV19,TRBJ2-5,TGTGCCACCCAAGGACTAGCGGGACCCCAAGAGACCCAGTACTTC,CATQGLAGPQETQYF
NA,NA,TRBV18,TRBJ1-1,TGTGCCAGCTCACCGGGGGGGGCGAGGACTGAAGCTTTCTTT,CASSPGGARTEAFF
NA,NA,TRBV27,TRBJ2-3,TGTGCCAGCAGTTTAAGGGATACGCAGTATTTT,CASSLRDTQYF
TRBD1,NA,TRBV5-1,TRBJ2-1,TGCGCCAGCAATTCGGGACAGAGCTACAATGAGCAGTTCTTC,CASNSGQSYNEQFF
NA,NA,TRBV28,TRBJ1-2,TGTGCCAGCACCCCGTTTTCCGGGGGCGCGGTCAATGGCTACACCTTC,CASTPFSGGAVNGYTF
NA,NA,TRBV7-9,TRBJ2-1,TGTGCCAGCAGCTTACGACAGGTCTCCTACAATGAGCAGTTCTTC,CASSLRQVSYNEQFF
NA,NA,TRBV6-6,TRBJ1-5,TGTGCCAGCAGTGCCCGGGACGCCAATCAGCCCCAGCATTTT,CASSARDANQPQHF
NA,NA,TRBV6-1,TRBJ1-2,TGTGCCTGCAGCATCCGGACCGCCTATGGCTACACCTTC,CACSIRTAYGYTF
NA,NA,TRBV29-1,TRBJ2-3,TGCAGCGTCGCTACGGGGACACACACAGATACGCAGTATTTT,CSVATGTHTDTQYF
TRBD1,NA,TRBV5-6,TRBJ2-6,TGTGCCAGCAGTCCCAGGGGGCTGAGCTCTGGGGCCAACGTCCTGACTTTC,CASSPRGLSSGANVLTF
TRBD1,NA,TRBV25-1,TRBJ1-6,TGTGCCAGCAGTGAATGGACAGGCGAGAATTCACCCCTCCACTTT,CASSEWTGENSPLHF
NA,NA,TRBV27,TRBJ1-4,TGTGCCAGCAGTTTAGCAGGGATGGGTAATGAAAAACTGTTTTTT,CASSLAGMGNEKLFF
NA,NA,TRBV6-1,TRBJ1-2,TGTGCCAGCAGTGAGCAGGGGAGCTATGGCTACACCTTC,CASSEQGSYGYTF
NA,NA,TRBV28,TRBJ2-1,TGTGCCAGCACTTTGAGATCCCACAATGAGCAGTTCTTC,CASTLRSHNEQFF
TRBD2,NA,TRBV2,TRBJ2-1,TGTGCCAGCAGCAAGGGACTAGCAACCGAGCAGTTCTTC,CASSKGLATEQFF
TRBD2,NA,TRBV7-3,TRBJ2-1,TGTGCCAGCAGCTTAACCCCGGGAGGCTACAATGAGCAGTTCTTC,CASSLTPGGYNEQFF
NA,NA,TRBV4-1,TRBJ1-4,TGCGCCAGCAGCCAACTACCCGGGAGGGTCACAAATGAAAAACTGTTTTTT,CASSQLPGRVTNEKLFF
NA,NA,TRBV7-8,TRBJ2-7,TGTGCCAGCAGCTTCTCCCATGGGCAGGTCCCCTACGAGCAGTACTTC,CASSFSHGQVPYEQYF
TRBD2,NA,TRBV5-1,TRBJ2-5,TGCGCCAGCAGCTTGGAAGCGGGAGTAGCAAAGACCCAGTACTTC,CASSLEAGVAKTQYF
NA,NA,TRBV19,TRBJ1-5,TGTGCCAGTAGTGTTGGGGATGGTGGTCAGCCCCAGCATTTT,CASSVGDGGQPQHF
TRBD2,NA,TRBV9,TRBJ2-1,TGTGCCAGCAGCGTAGATACTAGCGGGACGTACAATGAGCAGTTCTTC,CASSVDTSGTYNEQFF
TRBD1,once,TRBV28,TRBJ1-2,TGTGCCAGCAGTTTAATAAGGTGGGACAGCTTGGACTATGGCTACACCTTC,CASSLIRWDSLDYGYTF
NA,NA,TRBV18,TRBJ2-3,TGTGCCAGCTCACCGGGACTGTCCACAGATACGCAGTATTTT,CASSPGLSTDTQYF
NA,NA,TRBV5-1,TRBJ1-5,TGCGCCAGCAGCTTGGGCAATAGCAATCAGCCCCAGCATTTT,CASSLGNSNQPQHF
NA,NA,TRBV5-7,TRBJ2-7,TGTGCCAGCAGCCAGGGCGGGACTGGTCTTAGCGAGCAGTACTTC,CASSQGGTGLSEQYF
NA,NA,TRBV23-1,TRBJ2-6,TGCGCCAGCAGTCAATCCCTGGACTCTGGGGCCAACGTCCTGACTTTC,CASSQSLDSGANVLTF
NA,NA,TRBV29-1,TRBJ2-3,TGCAGCTCCGCTCAGGCGCTCGGGCCAGATACGCAGTATTTT,CSSAQALGPDTQYF
NA,NA,TRBV7-9,TRBJ2-7,TGTGCCAGCAGCCCGACGGCAAGGGGATCCTACGAGCAGTACTTC,CASSPTARGSYEQYF
NA,NA,TRBV29-1,TRBJ1-2,TGCAGCGTTGGAGGGGACAACTATGGCTACACCTTC,CSVGGDNYGYTF
TRBD1,NA,TRBV28,TRBJ1-2,TGTGCCAGCAGATCCGGGACAGTGGATGGCTACACCTTC,CASRSGTVDGYTF
TRBD2,NA,TRBV27,TRBJ2-7,TGTGCCAGCAGTTCTCGACTAGCGGAGAGGGGCGAGCAGTACTTC,CASSSRLAERGEQYF
TRBD2,NA,TRBV18,TRBJ2-1,TGTGCCAGCTCACCATTAGCGGGAGGGCCGAAAGGAAGGAATGAGCAGTTCTTC,CASSPLAGGPKGRNEQFF
TRBD1,once,TRBV5-8,TRBJ2-5,TGTGCCAGCAGCAGGGGGACAGCTCAAGAGACCCAGTACTTC,CASSRGTAQETQYF
TRBD1,NA,TRBV27,TRBJ1-5,TGTGCCAGCAGCAGGGGACAGGGTATTTCCCAGCCCCAGCATTTT,CASSRGQGISQPQHF
NA,NA,TRBV5-4,TRBJ1-2,TGTGCCAGCAGCCGAGAAGACTATGGCTACACCTTC,CASSREDYGYTF
NA,NA,TRBV4-3,TRBJ2-7,TGCGCCAGCAGCCAAGAGCGGGCGGGACGTGAGGAGCAGTACTTC,CASSQERAGREEQYF
NA,NA,TRBV5-6,TRBJ1-4,TGTGCCAGCAGCTTGGAACTTAGGAACGAAAAACTGTTTTTT,CASSLELRNEKLFF
NA,NA,TRBV28,TRBJ2-7,TGTGCCAGCAGTCCGCGGACTCCTATCCCCTTAGACGAGCAGTACTTC,CASSPRTPIPLDEQYF
NA,NA,TRBV9,TRBJ1-3,TGTGCCAGCAGCCCGCGGGGGTCTGGAAACACCATATATTTT,CASSPRGSGNTIYF
NA,NA,TRBV18,TRBJ2-7,TGTGCCAGCTCACCGTCACTGACGGGCACCTACGAGCAGTACTTC,CASSPSLTGTYEQYF
NA,NA,TRBV28,TRBJ2-7,TGTGCCAGCATTGGTCGGGGGATCTACGAGCAGTACTTC,CASIGRGIYEQYF
TRBD1,NA,TRBV6-5,TRBJ1-5,TGTGCCAGCAGTTGGCAGGGGGCCGATCAGCCCCAGCATTTT,CASSWQGADQPQHF
NA,NA,TRBV6-1,TRBJ2-3,TGTGCCAGCATAGCCAGGGGAAAAGATACGCAGTATTTT,CASIARGKDTQYF
NA,NA,TRBV28,TRBJ2-7,TGTGCCAGCAGTTCCACTTTCTACGAGCAGTACTTC,CASSSTFYEQYF
NA,NA,TRBV6-5,TRBJ1-3,TGTGCCAGCTCCCAGGGCCGGCTTGGAAACACCATATATTTT,CASSQGRLGNTIYF
TRBD2,NA,TRBV11-2,TRBJ2-1,TGTGCCAGCAGCTTAGGCCGGAGCGGGAGGGCGTACAATGAGCAGTTCTTC,CASSLGRSGRAYNEQFF
NA,NA,TRBV28,TRBJ2-3,TGTGCCAGCAGTTCCCCTCCAGGGGGCACAGATACGCAGTATTTT,CASSSPPGGTDTQYF